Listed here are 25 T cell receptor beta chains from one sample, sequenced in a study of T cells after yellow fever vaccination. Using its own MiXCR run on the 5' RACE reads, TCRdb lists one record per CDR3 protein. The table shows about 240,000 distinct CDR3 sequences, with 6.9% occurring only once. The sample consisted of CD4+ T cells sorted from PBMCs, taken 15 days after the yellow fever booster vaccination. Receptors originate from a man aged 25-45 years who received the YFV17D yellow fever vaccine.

The CDR3 spells CASSYPAAGGPNTQYF. CDR3 sequence (DNA): TGTGCCAGCAGTTACCCGGCTGCGGGAGGGCCGAATACGCAGTATTTT. The genes are TRBV6-5 and TRBJ2-3; 9 bases agree with TRBD2. Germline assignment: CDR1 MNHEY and CDR2 SVGAGI. V trimming: 2 bases; J trimming: 7 bases; junction bases outside the gene matches: 10. This CDR3 has 16 amino acids.

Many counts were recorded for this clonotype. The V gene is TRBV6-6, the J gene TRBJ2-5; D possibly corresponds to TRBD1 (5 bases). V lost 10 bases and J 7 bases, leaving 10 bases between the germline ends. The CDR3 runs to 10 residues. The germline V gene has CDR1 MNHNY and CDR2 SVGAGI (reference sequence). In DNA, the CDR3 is TGTGCCACCCAGGGCGGGACCCAGTACTTC. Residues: CATQGGTQYF.

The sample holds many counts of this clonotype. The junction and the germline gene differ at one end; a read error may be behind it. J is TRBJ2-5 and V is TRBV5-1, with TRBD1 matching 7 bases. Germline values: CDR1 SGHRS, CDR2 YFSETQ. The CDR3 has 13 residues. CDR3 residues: CASSLDREETQYF. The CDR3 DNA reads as TGTGCCAGCAGCTTAGACAGGGAGGAGACCCAGTACTTC. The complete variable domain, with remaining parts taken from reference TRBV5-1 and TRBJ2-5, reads KAGVTQTPRYLIKTRGQQVTLSCSPISGHRSVSWYQQTPGQGLQFLFEYFSETQRNKGNFPGRFSGRQFSNSRSEMNVSTLELGDSALYLCASSLDREETQYFGPGTRLLVL.

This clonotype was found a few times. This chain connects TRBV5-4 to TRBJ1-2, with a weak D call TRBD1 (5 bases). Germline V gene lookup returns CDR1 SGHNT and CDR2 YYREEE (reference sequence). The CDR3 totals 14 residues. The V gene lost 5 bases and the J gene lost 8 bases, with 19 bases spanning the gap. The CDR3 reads CASRPGTAPGGYTF. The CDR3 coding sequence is TGTGCCAGCAGACCCGGGACGGCCCCGGGAGGCTACACCTTC.

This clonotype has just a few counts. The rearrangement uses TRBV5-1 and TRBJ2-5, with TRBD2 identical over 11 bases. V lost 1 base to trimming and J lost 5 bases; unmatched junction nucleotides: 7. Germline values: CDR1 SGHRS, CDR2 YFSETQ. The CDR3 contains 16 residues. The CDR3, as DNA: TGCGCCAGCAGCTTGTCGTTAGCGGGAGGGCCCGAGACCCAGTACTTC. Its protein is CASSLSLAGGPETQYF. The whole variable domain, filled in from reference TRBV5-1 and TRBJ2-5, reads KAGVTQTPRYLIKTRGQQVTLSCSPISGHRSVSWYQQTPGQGLQFLFEYFSETQRNKGNFPGRFSGRQFSNSRSEMNVSTLELGDSALYLCASSLSLAGGPETQYFGPGTRLLVL.

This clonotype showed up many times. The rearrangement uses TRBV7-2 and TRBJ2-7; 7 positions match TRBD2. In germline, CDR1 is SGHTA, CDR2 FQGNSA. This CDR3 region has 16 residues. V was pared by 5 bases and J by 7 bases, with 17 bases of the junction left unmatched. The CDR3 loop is CASSVGLSAGVAEQYF. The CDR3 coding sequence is TGTGCCAGCAGCGTAGGGCTATCTGCGGGAGTAGCTGAGCAGTACTTC. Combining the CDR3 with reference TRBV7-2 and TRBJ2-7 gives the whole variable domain GAGVSQSPSNKVTEKGKDVELRCDPISGHTALYWYRQSLGQGLEFLIYFQGNSAPDKSGLPSDRFSAERTGGSVSTLTIQRTQQEDSAVYLCASSVGLSAGVAEQYFGPGTRLTVT.

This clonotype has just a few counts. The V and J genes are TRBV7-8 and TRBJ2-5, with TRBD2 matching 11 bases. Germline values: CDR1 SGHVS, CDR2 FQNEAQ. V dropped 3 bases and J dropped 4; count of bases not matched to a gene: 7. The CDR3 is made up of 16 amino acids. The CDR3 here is CASSFRTGTSGETQYF. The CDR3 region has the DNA TGTGCCAGCAGCTTTAGGACCGGGACTAGCGGAGAGACCCAGTACTTC.

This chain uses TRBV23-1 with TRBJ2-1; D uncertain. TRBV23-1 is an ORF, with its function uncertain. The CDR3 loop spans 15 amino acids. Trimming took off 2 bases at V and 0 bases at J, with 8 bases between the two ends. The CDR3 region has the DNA TGCGCCAGCAGTCAAGGCTGGAGCTCCTACAATGAGCAGTTCTTC. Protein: CASSQGWSSYNEQFF.

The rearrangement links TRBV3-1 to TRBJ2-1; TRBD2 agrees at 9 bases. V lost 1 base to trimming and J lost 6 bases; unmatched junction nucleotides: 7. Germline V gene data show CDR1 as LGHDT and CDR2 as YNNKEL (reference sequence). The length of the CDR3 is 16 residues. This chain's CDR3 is CASSQGLAGISNEQFF. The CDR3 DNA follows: TGTGCCAGCAGCCAAGGCCTAGCGGGAATCAGCAATGAGCAGTTCTTC.

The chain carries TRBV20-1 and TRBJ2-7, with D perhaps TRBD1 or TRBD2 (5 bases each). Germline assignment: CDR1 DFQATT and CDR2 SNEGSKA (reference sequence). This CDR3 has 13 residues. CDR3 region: CRVRGPDAGEQYF. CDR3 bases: TGCAGAGTCCGGGGCCCGGATGCCGGCGAGCAGTACTTC.

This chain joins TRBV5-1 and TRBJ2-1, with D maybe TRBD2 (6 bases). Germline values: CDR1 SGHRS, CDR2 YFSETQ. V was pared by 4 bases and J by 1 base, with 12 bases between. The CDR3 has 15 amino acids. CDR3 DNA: TGCGCCAGCAGCGAGGGACTCCCTTCCTACAATGAGCAGTTCTTC. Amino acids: CASSEGLPSYNEQFF.

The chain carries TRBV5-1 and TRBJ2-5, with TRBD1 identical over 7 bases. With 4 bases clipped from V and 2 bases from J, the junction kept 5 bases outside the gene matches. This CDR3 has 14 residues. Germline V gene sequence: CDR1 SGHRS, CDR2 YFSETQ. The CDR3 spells CASSRGQPQETQYF. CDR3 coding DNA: TGCGCCAGCAGCCGGGGACAGCCTCAAGAGACCCAGTACTTC.

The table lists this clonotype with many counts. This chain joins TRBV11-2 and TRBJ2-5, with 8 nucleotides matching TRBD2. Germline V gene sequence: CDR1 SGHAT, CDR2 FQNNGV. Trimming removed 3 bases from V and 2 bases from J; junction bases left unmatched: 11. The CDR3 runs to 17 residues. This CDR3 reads CASSFSLAGGGQETQYF. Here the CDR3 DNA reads TGTGCCAGCAGCTTCTCGCTTGCGGGAGGAGGACAAGAGACCCAGTACTTC.

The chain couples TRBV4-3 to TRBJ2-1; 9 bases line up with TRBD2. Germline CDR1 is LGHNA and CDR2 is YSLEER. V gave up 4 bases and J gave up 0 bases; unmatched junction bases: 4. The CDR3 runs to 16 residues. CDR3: CASSRGGASSYNEQFF. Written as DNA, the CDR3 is TGCGCCAGCAGCCGCGGGGGGGCGAGCTCCTACAATGAGCAGTTCTTC.

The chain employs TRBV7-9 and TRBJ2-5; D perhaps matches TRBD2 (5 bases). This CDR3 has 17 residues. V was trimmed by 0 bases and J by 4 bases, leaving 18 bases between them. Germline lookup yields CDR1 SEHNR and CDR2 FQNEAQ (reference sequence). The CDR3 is CASSLAFGDGGRETQYF. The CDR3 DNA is TGTGCCAGCAGCTTAGCTTTTGGGGATGGAGGACGAGAGACCCAGTACTTC.

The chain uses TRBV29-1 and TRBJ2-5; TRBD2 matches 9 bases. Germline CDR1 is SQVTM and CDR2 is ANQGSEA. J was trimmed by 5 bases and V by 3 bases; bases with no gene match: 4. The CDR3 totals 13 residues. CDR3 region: CSVDIAGAETQYF. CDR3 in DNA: TGCAGCGTTGACATAGCGGGGGCGGAGACCCAGTACTTC.

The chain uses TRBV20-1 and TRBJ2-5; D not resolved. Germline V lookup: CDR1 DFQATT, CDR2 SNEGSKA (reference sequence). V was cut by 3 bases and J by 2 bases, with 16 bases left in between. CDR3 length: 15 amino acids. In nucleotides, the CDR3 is TGCAGTGCTAGGGGTTACGTACTGCAACAAGAGACCCAGTACTTC. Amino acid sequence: CSARGYVLQQETQYF.

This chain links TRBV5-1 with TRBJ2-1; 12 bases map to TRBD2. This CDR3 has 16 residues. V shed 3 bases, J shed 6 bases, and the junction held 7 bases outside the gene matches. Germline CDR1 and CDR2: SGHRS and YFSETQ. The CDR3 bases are TGCGCCAGCAGCTCTCCCGGGACTAGCGGGTTCAATGAGCAGTTCTTC. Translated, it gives CASSSPGTSGFNEQFF.

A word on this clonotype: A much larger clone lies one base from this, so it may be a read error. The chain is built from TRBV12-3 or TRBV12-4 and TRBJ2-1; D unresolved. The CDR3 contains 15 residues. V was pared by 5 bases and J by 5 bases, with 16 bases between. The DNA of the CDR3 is TGTGCCAGCAGTGGGTTTCTGGAGAGTAACAATGAGCAGTTCTTC. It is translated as CASSGFLESNNEQFF.

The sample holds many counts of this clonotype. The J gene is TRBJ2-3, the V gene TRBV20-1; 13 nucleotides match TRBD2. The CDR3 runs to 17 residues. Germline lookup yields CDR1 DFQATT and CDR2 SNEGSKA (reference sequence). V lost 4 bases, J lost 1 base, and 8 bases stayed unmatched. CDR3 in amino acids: CSATSRGTSGGTDTQYF. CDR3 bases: TGCAGTGCTACGAGCCGCGGGACTAGCGGGGGCACAGATACGCAGTATTTT.

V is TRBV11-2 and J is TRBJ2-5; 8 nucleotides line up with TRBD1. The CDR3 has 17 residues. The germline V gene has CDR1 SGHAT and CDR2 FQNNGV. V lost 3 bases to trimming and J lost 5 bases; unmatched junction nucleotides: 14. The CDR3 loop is CASSFPVAGGSGETQYF. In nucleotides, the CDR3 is TGTGCCAGCAGCTTCCCCGTCGCAGGGGGCAGCGGGGAGACCCAGTACTTC. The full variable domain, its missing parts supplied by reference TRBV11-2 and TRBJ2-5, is EAGVAQSPRYKIIEKRQSVAFWCNPISGHATLYWYQQILGQGPKLLIQFQNNGVVDDSQLPKDRFSAERLKGVDSTLKIQPAKLEDSAVYLCASSFPVAGGSGETQYFGPGTRLLVL.

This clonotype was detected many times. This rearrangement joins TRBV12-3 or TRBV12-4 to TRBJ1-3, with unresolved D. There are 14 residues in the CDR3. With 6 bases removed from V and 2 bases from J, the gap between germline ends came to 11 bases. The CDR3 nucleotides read TGTGCCAGCAGGAAAACGACTGCTGGAAACACCATATATTTT. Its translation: CASRKTTAGNTIYF.

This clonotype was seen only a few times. The CDR3 DNA sequence: TGTGCCAGCAGCCAAGCGGGAGTTTACTACGAGCAGTACTTC. Translation gives CASSQAGVYYEQYF. The rearrangement uses TRBV3-1 and TRBJ2-7; tentatively, D is TRBD2 (6 bases). Germline V CDR1 and CDR2: LGHDT, YNNKEL (reference sequence). Trimming left V 1 base short and J 3 bases short, with 10 bases between. The length of the CDR3 is 14 residues.

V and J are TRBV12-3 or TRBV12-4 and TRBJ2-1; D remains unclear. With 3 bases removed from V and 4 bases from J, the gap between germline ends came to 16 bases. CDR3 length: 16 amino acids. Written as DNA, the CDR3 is TGTGCCAGCAGTTTTGTAGTCGGCCGACTGTACAATGAGCAGTTCTTC. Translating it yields CASSFVVGRLYNEQFF.

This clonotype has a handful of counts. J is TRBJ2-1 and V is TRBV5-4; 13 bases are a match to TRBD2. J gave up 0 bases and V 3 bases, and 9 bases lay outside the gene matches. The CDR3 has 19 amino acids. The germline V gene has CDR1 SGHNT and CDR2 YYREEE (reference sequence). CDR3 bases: TGTGCCAGCAGCTCGTCCGGGACTAGCGGGGTCAGCTCCTACAATGAGCAGTTCTTC. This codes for CASSSSGTSGVSSYNEQFF.